This is a list of T cell receptor beta chains from one sample in a study of OX40 agonist ivuxolimab in advanced cancers. Only in-frame clones appear in the TCRdb table, and some are missing; sequencing was by immunoSEQ multiplex PCR. The sample comprises over 70,000 clones, around 89% of which are singletons, and 6.5% to 9% rests with the top ten. Sequences were derived from CD4+ or CD8+ T cells sorted from blood, sampled in a trial of the OX40 agonist ivuxolimab. These receptors originate from an adult with an advanced solid tumor such as melanoma, head and neck, liver or kidney cancer. The CDR3 runs from the conserved cysteine through the conserved F or W. A D gene is named only where the DNA matches it firmly.

13 | TRBJ2-2 | TRBV6-6 | . | CASSYSPTGELFF
12 | TRBJ2-3 | TRBV28 | . | CASSLEANTQYF
15 | TRBJ1-2 | TRBV4-1 | . | CASSQDPGRSYGYTF
14 | TRBJ2-7 | TRBV7-3 | TRBD1 | CASSEHGTAYEQYF
15 | TRBJ1-3 | TRBV5-1 | . | CASSGGAISGNTIYF
14 | TRBJ1-4 | TRBV30 | . | CAWTVGAQNEKLFF
15 | TRBJ1-4 | TRBV4-2 | . | CASSQAGGNNEKLFF
13 | TRBJ1-2 | TRBV6-1 | . | CASTEGGYDGYTF
12 | TRBJ1-5 | TRBV27 | . | CASGGVEQPQHF
13 | TRBJ1-2 | TRBV2 | . | CASSEVGRGGYTF
16 | TRBJ1-1 | TRBV5-1 | TRBD1 | CASSPSRQGANTEAFF
15 | TRBJ1-2 | TRBV27 | TRBD1 | CASSLRGQGRIGYTF
15 | TRBJ1-6 | TRBV7-6 | TRBD1 | CASSLSDTGDSPLHF
16 | TRBJ2-4 | TRBV27 | . | CASSFKGHLAKNIQYF
15 | TRBJ2-7 | TRBV5-1 | TRBD2 | CASSPGTSGMGEQYF
15 | TRBJ2-7 | TRBV10-3 | . | CAISESAGPSYEQYF
16 | TRBJ1-3 | TRBV6-1 | . | CASSETLAGAGNTIYF
13 | TRBJ2-3 | TRBV6-5 | . | CASSYSPGDTQYF
15 | TRBJ2-7 | TRBV18 | TRBD1 | CASSPPGQGVYEQYF
16 | TRBJ2-5 | TRBV4-2 | . | CASSPKKGGPGETQYF
15 | TRBJ2-7 | TRBV28 | TRBD2 | CASSLLSGATYEQYF
14 | TRBJ1-2 | TRBV7-2 | TRBD1 | CASSMTGDPAPYTF
14 | TRBJ1-1 | TRBV5-1 | TRBD1 | CASTEDRGGTEAFF
14 | TRBJ2-3 | TRBV18 | . | CASSPPPGPDTQYF
14 | TRBJ2-3 | TRBV10-3 | . | CANRADQRTDTQYF
13 | TRBJ2-7 | TRBV10-3 | . | CAMTGELSYEQYF
15 | TRBJ1-2 | TRBV11-3 | TRBD1 | CASSESGGVIYGYTF
15 | TRBJ2-1 | TRBV6-6 | . | CASSWILGPANEQFF
13 | TRBJ1-1 | TRBV27 | . | CASSPDIGTEAFF
16 | TRBJ1-5 | TRBV28 | . | CASSHTLGDSNQPQHF
16 | TRBJ1-2 | TRBV5-4 | . | CASSLAVDIYNYGYTF
14 | TRBJ1-2 | TRBV29-1 | . | CSVDSGSLRDGYTF